Here is one T cell receptor (beta chain) with its context. The ends were cut back, 1 base at V and 2 bases at J, with 8 bases in the middle. Germline V CDR1 and CDR2: SGHRS, YFSETQ. The CDR3 is made up of 14 amino acids. The authors ran the assay at deep level. Using immunoSEQ multiplex PCR, the repertoire was profiled, and TCRdb retains in-frame clones only, with some absent. Of roughly 2,500,000 clones listed, roughly 93% are singletons. All donors were healthy HIV-negative adults lacking recent acute infections or vaccinations. All the donors were Caucasian adults who lived in Nashville, Tennessee. The data were taken from a study of shared clonotypes between healthy human individuals. Study-level information: Donors had three CD4 naive, three CD4 memory, two CD8 naive and one CD8 memory plate apiece.

The source material was naive CD4+ T cells from PBMCs. Subset meaning: CD45RA+ positively selected. The V call is TRBV5-1, the J call TRBJ2-3, with D maybe TRBD2 (6 bases). The sequence came from a young man in good health. Some clones in this sample may be carry-over from other donors' samples. CDR3: CASSLRTTTDTQYF. As DNA, the CDR3 is TGCGCCAGCAGCTTGAGGACTACCACAGATACGCAGTATTTT.